Below, 16 T cell receptor beta chains from the same sample are listed, as sequenced in a study of cytomegalovirus exposure and HLA in healthy donors (dated by TCRdb to about 2017). Libraries were constructed by the immunoSEQ multiplex PCR assay. A mixture of 60 forward primers for TCR Vbeta segments and 13 reverse primers for TCR Jbeta segments was used in the multiplex PCR. Entries here come from immuneACCESS through TCRdb and include only in-frame sequences with V and J called. Some clones fail to appear in such tables; in the studies checked, an unresolved V gene covers under half of the shortfall, and the cause of the remainder is unknown. For this sample there are about 150,000 clones; about 75% appear just once. Of the sample, about 0.62% is held by the ten largest clones. Sequencing was carried out using PBMCs. Every receptor here comes from a male donor in good health and CMV-seronegative.

This chain links TRBV27 with TRBJ2-7; TRBD1 matches at 10 bases. CDR3 length equals 15 residues. V was pared by 6 bases and J by 3 bases, with 8 bases of the junction left unmatched. Germline values: CDR1 MNHEY, CDR2 SMNVEV (reference sequence). As DNA, the CDR3 is TGTGCCAGCAGCCCCGGGACAGGGGTGGGCTACGAGCAGTACTTC. Translating gives CASSPGTGVGYEQYF.

This rearrangement joins TRBV11-3 to TRBJ2-3; no firm D call. The germline V gene encodes CDR1 SGHNT and CDR2 YENEEA. Trimming left V 5 bases short and J 6 bases short, with 6 bases between. The CDR3 runs to 11 residues. CDR3 sequence: CASSLRDTQYF. CDR3 nucleotide sequence: TGTGCCAGCAGCCTCAGGGATACGCAGTATTTT.

J is TRBJ2-7 and V is TRBV27, with D possibly being TRBD2 (6 bases). CDR1 and CDR2 (germline): MNHEY, SMNVEV (reference sequence). The CDR3 covers 12 residues. Trimming left V 5 bases short and J 6 bases short, with 11 bases between. The DNA for the CDR3 is TGTGCCAGCAGTACCGGGAGTCGCGAGCAGTACTTC. Translation: CASSTGSREQYF.

The chain is built from TRBV18 and TRBJ2-5, with 7 bases aligning to TRBD2. Germline V CDR1 and CDR2: KGHSH, LQKENI. V shed 1 base and J 3 bases; nucleotides not matched to a gene: 8. CDR3 length: 16 amino acids. The CDR3: CASSPRVAGPEETQYF. The CDR3 DNA follows: TGTGCCAGCTCACCACGGGTAGCGGGTCCGGAAGAGACCCAGTACTTC.

The chain employs TRBV25-1 and TRBJ2-7; 12 bases are shared with TRBD2. CDR1 and CDR2 (germline): MGHDK, SYGVNS. The CDR3 is 14 residues long. With 4 bases clipped from V and 6 bases from J, the junction kept 4 bases outside the gene matches. The CDR3 spells CASSGLAGGGEQYF. The CDR3 DNA is TGTGCCAGCAGTGGCCTAGCGGGGGGGGGCGAGCAGTACTTC.

This sequence joins TRBV7-9 and TRBJ2-1; TRBD2 matches at 12 bases. In germline, CDR1 is SEHNR, CDR2 FQNEAQ (reference sequence). The CDR3 extends over 17 amino acids. The J segment lost 4 bases and the V segment lost 5 bases, leaving 9 bases of the junction unmatched. The CDR3 coding sequence is TGTGCCAGCAGCCGGCCCGGACTAGCGGGGCCTTACAATGAGCAGTTCTTC. It specifies CASSRPGLAGPYNEQFF.

The V gene is TRBV9, the J gene TRBJ2-7, with 14 bases aligning to TRBD2. In germline, CDR1 is SGDLS, CDR2 YYNGEE. The CDR3 loop spans 15 amino acids. V shed 4 bases, J shed 5 bases, and the junction held 5 bases outside the gene matches. Here the CDR3 reads CASSTGTSGSNEQYF. In DNA form, the CDR3 reads TGTGCCAGCAGCACAGGGACTAGCGGGAGTAACGAGCAGTACTTC.

V usage is TRBV10-3 and J usage is TRBJ2-5; TRBD2 aligns across 9 bases. V shed 2 bases, J shed 3 bases, and the junction held 10 bases outside the gene matches. This CDR3 is 17 amino acids long. CDR1 ENHRY and CDR2 SYGVKD come from the germline V gene. The CDR3 region is CAISEPGAVAGEETQYF. Written as DNA, the CDR3 is TGTGCCATCAGTGAGCCTGGGGCGGTAGCGGGGGAAGAGACCCAGTACTTC.

Remarks on this clone: Germline and junction disagree at one end, which may indicate a read error. The V and J genes are TRBV7-9 and TRBJ2-1; 10 positions match TRBD1. CDR1 and CDR2 from the germline V gene are SEHNR and FQNEAQ (reference sequence). This CDR3 contains 16 residues. CDR3 in DNA: TGTTCCAGCAGCTTCAGACAGGGGGCGGGGTACAATGAGCAGTTCTTC. Translating gives CSSSFRQGAGYNEQFF.

The chain carries TRBV7-9 and TRBJ2-3; 9 bases line up with TRBD2. The V and J ends lost 4 bases and 1 base, in that order; junction bases with no gene match: 3. The CDR3 sequence is 15 residues long. From germline, CDR1 is SEHNR and CDR2 FQNEAQ (reference sequence). CDR3 sequence reads: CASSSSSGGTDTQYF. CDR3 nucleotides: TGTGCCAGCAGCTCTTCTAGCGGGGGCACAGATACGCAGTATTTT.

The rearrangement uses TRBV2 and TRBJ2-7; 7 bases line up with TRBD2. The CDR3 consists of 13 residues. Germline CDR1 is SNHLY and CDR2 is FYNNEI. The trim removed 7 bases at V and 7 bases at J, leaving 10 bases unmatched. This CDR3 reads CASKWTMGGEQYF. In DNA form, the CDR3 reads TGTGCCAGCAAATGGACCATGGGGGGGGAGCAGTACTTC. Variable domain in full (rest from reference TRBV2 and TRBJ2-7): EPEVTQTPSHQVTQMGQEVILRCVPISNHLYFYWYRQILGQKVEFLVSFYNNEISEKSEIFDDQFSVERPDGSNFTLKIRSTKLEDSAMYFCASKWTMGGEQYFGPGTRLTVT.

The V and J genes are TRBV7-2 and TRBJ2-7, with 8 bases aligning to TRBD1. The V gene end was trimmed by 5 bases and the J gene end by 3 bases; junction bases not matched to a gene: 9. CDR1 is SGHTA and CDR2 is FQGNSA in the germline V gene. This CDR3 has 15 residues. CDR3 sequence: CASSATGTGNYEQYF. In DNA, the CDR3 is TGTGCCAGCAGCGCCACCGGGACAGGCAACTACGAGCAGTACTTC.

V and J are TRBV29-1 and TRBJ2-1, with 7 bases that match TRBD1. The J segment lost 8 bases and the V segment lost 4 bases, leaving 8 bases of the junction unmatched. The CDR3 has 13 residues. Germline V gene sequence: CDR1 SQVTM, CDR2 ANQGSEA. The chain's CDR3 is CSVAWTGDDEQFF. CDR3 coding DNA: TGCAGCGTTGCTTGGACAGGAGACGATGAGCAGTTCTTC.

The chain recombines TRBV27 with TRBJ1-4, with D perhaps matching TRBD1 (6 bases). Per germline, CDR1 MNHEY and CDR2 SMNVEV (reference sequence). The CDR3 consists of 14 residues. Between the trimmed V and J ends, which lost 2 bases and 4 bases, there was a span of 8 bases. CDR3 DNA: TGTGCCAGCAGTTTAGCAGGGGATAATGAAAAACTGTTTTTT. Protein sequence: CASSLAGDNEKLFF.

Only a few counts were recorded for this clone. This chain joins TRBV19 and TRBJ1-1; possible D gene TRBD1, 6 bases. Germline CDR1 reads LNHDA; CDR2 reads SQIVND (reference sequence). This CDR3 has 15 residues. Trimming took off 1 base at V and 5 bases at J, with 14 bases between the two ends. The CDR3 nucleotides read TGTGCCAGTAGTATAGCGGCGGGGGCTCCAACTGAAGCTTTCTTT. Its translation is CASSIAAGAPTEAFF.

CDR3 loop: CASSSGGVIEKLFF. CDR3 sequence (DNA): TGCGCCAGCAGCTCCGGCGGGGTGATAGAAAAACTGTTTTTT. The chain is built from TRBV5-1 and TRBJ1-4; D not certain. The ends were cut back, 3 bases at V and 8 bases at J, with 14 bases in the middle. The length of the CDR3 is 14 residues. The germline V gene encodes CDR1 SGHRS and CDR2 YFSETQ.